One sample yielded the 17 T cell receptor beta chains listed below, sequenced in a study of OX40 agonist ivuxolimab in advanced cancers. The library was obtained by the immunoSEQ multiplex PCR assay. TCRdb obtained this table from immuneACCESS and retained in-frame rearrangements with V and J assigned. These tables miss some clones; where compared with another copy, unresolved V genes account for less than half of the shortfall, and the remainder is unexplained. Present in this sample are around 38,000 clones, approximately 92% of which were seen just once. The ten largest clones take up 7.5% to 10% of the sample. The specimen comprised CD4+ or CD8+ T cells sorted from blood, sampled in a trial of the OX40 agonist ivuxolimab. These receptors originate from an adult with an advanced solid tumor such as melanoma, head and neck, liver or kidney cancer.

In this sample, this clone turned up once. V gene TRBV19 combines with J gene TRBJ1-1; 8 positions match TRBD1. V was clipped by 7 bases and J by 5 bases; unmatched bases: 9. The CDR3 contains 14 residues. The V gene's germline CDR1 is LNHDA and CDR2 SQIVND (reference sequence). The CDR3 here is CASNTQGAGTEAFF. CDR3 sequence (DNA): TGTGCCAGTAACACCCAGGGGGCCGGGACTGAAGCTTTCTTT.

The chain couples TRBV7-9 to TRBJ2-1; 8 positions match TRBD1. The CDR3 contains 15 residues. Germline-derived CDR1 and CDR2 are SEHNR and FQNEAQ (reference sequence). Trimming took 5 bases from V and 6 from J; bases not matched to a gene: 9. The CDR3 DNA is TGTGCCAGCAGCCCCCAAGGACAGGGCTTCAATGAGCAGTTCTTC. This gives the protein CASSPQGQGFNEQFF.

This clone appeared once. This chain joins TRBV9 and TRBJ1-1; TRBD1 agrees at 9 bases. The CDR3 is 14 amino acids. V was clipped by 4 bases and J by 1 base; unmatched bases: 2. The germline V gene has CDR1 SGDLS and CDR2 YYNGEE. As DNA, the CDR3 is TGTGCCAGCAGCCCGGGACAGGGGAACACTGAAGCTTTCTTT. Residues: CASSPGQGNTEAFF.

V and J are TRBV14 and TRBJ2-1; no clear D gene. Germline-derived CDR1 and CDR2 are SGHDN and FVKESK. V lost 0 bases and J lost 7, with 10 bases in between. The CDR3 has 14 amino acids. The CDR3, as DNA: TGTGCCAGCAGCCAAGAGTGGGCCCCGAATGAGCAGTTCTTC. Protein product: CASSQEWAPNEQFF.

The chain links TRBV27 to TRBJ1-1; 7 nucleotides align to TRBD1. V trimming: 5 bases; J trimming: 6 bases; junction bases outside the gene matches: 3. The CDR3 extends over 12 amino acids. Germline-derived CDR1 and CDR2 are MNHEY and SMNVEV (reference sequence). This CDR3 is CASSQGGAEAFF. Written as DNA, the CDR3 is TGTGCCAGCAGTCAGGGGGGTGCTGAAGCTTTCTTT.

The CDR3 DNA is TGTGCCAGCAAGACGGGTTCTTCTGGGGCCAACGTCCTGACTTTC. Translated, it gives CASKTGSSGANVLTF. The chain uses TRBV2 and TRBJ2-6; D is undetermined. Germline CDR1 SNHLY, CDR2 FYNNEI. V lost 7 bases and J lost 1, with 11 bases in between. The CDR3 sequence is 15 residues long.

The genes are TRBV19 and TRBJ2-1; D is perhaps TRBD1 (6 bases). In germline, CDR1 is LNHDA, CDR2 SQIVND (reference sequence). V lost 7 bases, J lost 7 bases, and 8 bases lay in between. CDR3 length equals 11 residues. CDR3 nucleotide sequence: TGTGCCAGTAAGGGGGAAAATGAGCAGTTCTTC. Protein sequence: CASKGENEQFF.

The V and J genes are TRBV6-5 and TRBJ1-3; D is ambiguous. The CDR3 contains 14 residues. CDR1 MNHEY and CDR2 SVGAGI come from the germline V gene. With 6 bases removed from V and 3 bases from J, the gap between germline ends came to 12 bases. CDR3 in DNA: TGTGCCAGCAGACCCCGCGCGTATGGAAACACCATATATTTT. Amino acids: CASRPRAYGNTIYF.

This chain links TRBV21-1 with TRBJ2-7. TRBV21-1 is assigned pseudogene status. The CDR3 has 16 residues. The DNA of the CDR3 is TGTGCCAGCAGCAAAGTTGGGGGGCGGGGAACCTACGAGCAGTACTTC. This codes for CASSKVGGRGTYEQYF.

This clone was picked up one time. The chain is built from TRBV28 and TRBJ2-7; D might be TRBD2 (6 bases). The CDR3 totals 16 residues. Deletions cut 5 bases from V and 0 bases from J, with 17 bases between. Germline CDR1 is MDHEN and CDR2 is SYDVKM. CDR3 nucleotide sequence: TGTGCCAGCAGTCCGCCACCTGGGAGGTCCTCCTACGAGCAGTACTTC. Its protein is CASSPPPGRSSYEQYF.

The rearrangement uses TRBV5-5 and TRBJ2-7; possible D gene TRBD1, 7 bases. Germline V lookup: CDR1 SGHKS, CDR2 YYEKEE (reference sequence). There are 12 residues in the CDR3. V lost 4 bases and J 6 bases, leaving 11 bases between the germline ends. In nucleotides, the CDR3 is TGTGCCAGCAGCCACCAGGGGGGCGAGCAGTACTTC. Its protein is CASSHQGGEQYF.

There are a few counts of this clone. The rearrangement links TRBV6-5 to TRBJ1-6; the match to TRBD1 covers 7 bases. V lost 6 bases and J lost 10; bases outside the gene matches: 12. This CDR3 spans 15 amino acids. The germline V gene encodes CDR1 MNHEY and CDR2 SVGAGI. The CDR3 DNA reads as TGTGCCAGCAGAGCCTGGGACAGACTTAACTCACCCCTCCACTTT. Amino acids: CASRAWDRLNSPLHF.

The V call is TRBV9, the J call TRBJ2-3; 11 positions agree with TRBD1. Per germline, CDR1 SGDLS and CDR2 YYNGEE. V lost 0 bases and J lost 2; bases outside the gene matches: 2. The CDR3 covers 16 residues. The CDR3 DNA follows: TGTGCCAGCAGCGTAGTTGGACAGGGGGCCACAGATACGCAGTATTTT. Translation gives CASSVVGQGATDTQYF.

The chain joins TRBV18 to TRBJ2-1; TRBD2 aligns across 12 bases. CDR1 is KGHSH, CDR2 LQKENI, per germline. The V gene end was trimmed by 4 bases and the J gene end by 8 bases; junction bases not matched to a gene: 21. The CDR3 extends over 20 amino acids. The chain's CDR3 is CASSLRQGARRTSGTDEQFF. The CDR3 DNA reads as TGTGCCAGCTCACTCAGACAGGGGGCGCGAAGGACTAGCGGGACAGATGAGCAGTTCTTC. The full variable domain, its missing parts supplied by reference TRBV18 and TRBJ2-1, is NAGVMQNPRHLVRRRGQEARLRCSPMKGHSHVYWYRQLPEEGLKFMVYLQKENIIDESGMPKERFSAEFPKEGPSILRIQQVVRGDSAAYFCASSLRQGARRTSGTDEQFFGPGTRLTVL.

This chain links TRBV5-1 with TRBJ2-1; perhaps TRBD2 as D (5 bases). The V gene lost 0 bases and the J gene lost 3 bases, with 13 bases spanning the gap. The CDR3 is 16 residues long. The V gene's germline CDR1 is SGHRS and CDR2 YFSETQ. The CDR3 nucleotides are TGCGCCAGCAGCTTGGGTCTGCCCGAGGGCTACAATGAGCAGTTCTTC. Its translation is CASSLGLPEGYNEQFF.

The rearrangement joins TRBV4-1 to TRBJ2-3, with TRBD2 matching over 8 bases. Germline trimming cut 0 bases from V and 4 bases from J; bases unmatched to any gene: 3. This CDR3 is 15 amino acids long. Germline CDR1 MGHRA, CDR2 YSYEKL. CDR3 sequence: CASSQDPAGADTQYF. CDR3 coding DNA: TGCGCCAGCAGCCAAGACCCAGCGGGGGCAGATACGCAGTATTTT.

The rearrangement uses TRBV7-6 and TRBJ1-1, with 12 bases identical to TRBD1. In germline, CDR1 is SGHVS, CDR2 FNYEAQ. The CDR3 is 17 amino acids. V was clipped by 1 base and J by 4 bases; unmatched bases: 7. The CDR3 loop is CASSLGGQGASGTEAFF. CDR3 sequence (DNA): TGTGCCAGCAGCTTAGGGGGACAGGGGGCTTCGGGCACTGAAGCTTTCTTT. The whole variable domain, remainder taken from reference TRBV7-6 and TRBJ1-1, is GAGVSQSPRYKVTKRGQDVALRCDPISGHVSLYWYRQALGQGPEFLTYFNYEAQQDKSGLPNDRFSAERPEGSISTLTIQRTEQRDSAMYRCASSLGGQGASGTEAFFGQGTRLTVV.